This T cell receptor (beta chain) was obtained from a study of T cell repertoires in cytomegalovirus infection. Looked up from germline, CDR1 is SGHTA and CDR2 is FQGNSA. CDR3 length: 17 residues. Points on this clonotype: A read error is possible here, since a much larger clone lies one base away.

TCRdb called the reads again in MiXCR, with one record for every CDR3 protein. This table has hundreds of thousands of distinct CDR3 sequences, 20% to 25% appearing once. Sequenced input: CD8+ T cells from PBMCs. This TCR came from a human donor in good health (CMV status not recorded). Some clones in this sample may be carry-over from other donors' samples. The chain recombines TRBV7-2 with TRBJ2-1; D possibly corresponds to TRBD1 (5 bases). The CDR3 nucleotides read TGTGCCAGCAGCTTAATTAGGGGCGACACTACCTACAATGAGCAGTCCTTC. The encoded protein is CASSLIRGDTTYNEQSF.